The present entry profiles one TCR beta chain with its context. The antigen is undetermined. Data came from immunoSEQ multiplex PCR; TCRdb stores just in-frame clones and leaves some out. In the table there are around 62,000 clones, around 70% of which are singletons. Following 10 days of culture, CD4+ T cells were isolated. Participants were vaccinated with two doses of either the BNT162b2 or mRNA-1273 vaccine. This entry comes from a study of vaccination effects on CD4 cells after COVID-19. CDR1 is MNHNS and CDR2 is SASEGT in the germline V gene. The CDR3 consists of 14 residues. The V end was cut by 3 bases, the J end by 6 bases, with 14 bases between.

The clonotype was recovered from a human donor who received a COVID-19 vaccine. Specimen: CD4+ T cells from PBMCs cultured without peptide, collected after COVID-19 vaccination. V and J are TRBV6-1 and TRBJ1-2; unclear D gene. The CDR3 nucleotides read TGTGCCAGCAGTGATCAGGTCAGGATCGATGGCTACACCTTC. This gives the protein CASSDQVRIDGYTF.